The clone carrying this TCR beta chain has more than one count but fewer than ten. The sample comes from a study of blood T cells in healthy people across ages. The second PCR ran about 6 to 12 cycles with a sample-barcoded 5' primer and J-beta primers. One entry per CDR3 protein results from TCRdb running MiXCR on the 5' RACE reads. The sample shows 1.5 million to 2 million distinct CDR3 sequences, under 30% of them seen only once. V trimming: 3 bases; J trimming: 0 bases; junction bases outside the gene matches: 6. Per the germline V gene, CDR1 is SGHTA and CDR2 is FQGNSA. The CDR3 extends over 17 amino acids.

This TCR came from a woman aged 30 to 39 in good health. The sequenced material came from blood. This chain joins TRBV7-2 and TRBJ2-3; 10 nucleotides match TRBD2. The CDR3 coding sequence is TGTGCCAGCAGCTTCTCTACAGCGGGAGGGAGCACAGATACGCAGTATTTT. This sequence encodes CASSFSTAGGSTDTQYF.